The rows below give T cell receptor beta chains drawn from one sample of a study of T cells after yellow fever vaccination. TCRdb ran MiXCR on the 5' RACE reads and lists one entry per CDR3 protein. The sample has about 300,000 distinct CDR3 sequences, under 5% seen once. Sequences were derived from PBMCs, sampled 5 days after the yellow fever booster vaccination. These receptors were collected from a young man who received the YFV17D yellow fever vaccine. CDR3s include the opening cysteine and the closing phenylalanine or tryptophan. The D gene is left open where the match is weak. Expanded clones are given a class, and other clones once, few, many or no size at all.

cdr3_aa: CASRNSGGAPDTQYF; cdr3_nt: TGTGCCAGCAGAAATAGCGGGGGGGCCCCAGATACGCAGTATTTT; j_call: TRBJ2-3; clone_size: few; v_call: TRBV7-2; d_call: TRBD2
cdr3_aa: CASSVLVGEAFF; cdr3_nt: TGTGCCAGCAGTGTGCTAGTTGGTGAAGCTTTCTTT; j_call: TRBJ1-1; clone_size: few; v_call: TRBV2; d_call: NA
cdr3_aa: CASSPGVGDYGYTF; cdr3_nt: TGCGCCAGCAGCCCAGGGGTAGGGGACTATGGCTACACCTTC; j_call: TRBJ1-2; clone_size: NA; v_call: TRBV4-1; d_call: NA
cdr3_aa: CASSPFSEQYF; cdr3_nt: TGTGCCAGCAGTCCGTTTTCCGAGCAGTACTTC; j_call: TRBJ2-7; clone_size: few; v_call: TRBV2; d_call: NA
cdr3_aa: CASSVDWGAHQPQHF; cdr3_nt: TGTGCCAGCAGCGTAGATTGGGGGGCGCATCAGCCCCAGCATTTT; j_call: TRBJ1-5; clone_size: NA; v_call: TRBV9; d_call: NA
cdr3_aa: CASSKAEGAAYYNEQFF; cdr3_nt: TGTGCCAGCAGCAAAGCCGAGGGGGCGGCTTACTACAATGAGCAGTTCTTC; j_call: TRBJ2-1; clone_size: NA; v_call: TRBV21-1; d_call: NA
cdr3_aa: CASSPPRGAVGDEQFF; cdr3_nt: TGTGCCAGCAGTCCCCCGCGGGGGGCTGTGGGGGATGAGCAGTTCTTC; j_call: TRBJ2-1; clone_size: NA; v_call: TRBV7-9; d_call: TRBD2
cdr3_aa: CASSLGGKETQYF; cdr3_nt: TGTGCCAGCAGCCTAGGAGGGAAAGAGACCCAGTACTTC; j_call: TRBJ2-5; clone_size: many; v_call: TRBV5-5; d_call: NA
cdr3_aa: CASSPGTFQETQYF; cdr3_nt: TGTGCCAGCAGTCCTGGGACATTTCAAGAGACCCAGTACTTC; j_call: TRBJ2-5; clone_size: many; v_call: TRBV28; d_call: NA
cdr3_aa: CASSFGDYETQYF; cdr3_nt: TGTGCCAGCAGCTTCGGGGACTACGAGACCCAGTACTTC; j_call: TRBJ2-5; clone_size: many; v_call: TRBV7-2; d_call: TRBD2
cdr3_aa: CATTNLGKGNSTEAFF; cdr3_nt: TGTGCCACCACCAACCTAGGGAAGGGGAACAGCACTGAAGCTTTCTTT; j_call: TRBJ1-1; clone_size: few; v_call: TRBV27; d_call: NA
cdr3_aa: CASSLAWDRYNEQFF; cdr3_nt: TGTGCCAGCAGCTTGGCATGGGACAGGTACAATGAGCAGTTCTTC; j_call: TRBJ2-1; clone_size: many; v_call: TRBV5-5; d_call: TRBD1
cdr3_aa: CASSLELRQGGNYGYTF; cdr3_nt: TGTGCCAGCAGCTTGGAATTAAGACAGGGAGGAAACTATGGCTACACCTTC; j_call: TRBJ1-2; clone_size: NA; v_call: TRBV5-4; d_call: TRBD1
cdr3_aa: CASSEYLYEQYF; cdr3_nt: TGTGCCAGCAGTGAATATCTCTACGAGCAGTACTTC; j_call: TRBJ2-7; clone_size: NA; v_call: TRBV25-1; d_call: NA